A few counts support the clone carrying this TCR beta chain. Its specificity is unknown. This sample was included in a study of vaccination and CD4 T cells after COVID-19. Oncomine TCR Beta short-read sequencing was applied to DNA from cultured CD4+ T cells. Researchers extracted genomic DNA from CD4+ T cells that had been cultured. From the PCR reads, TCRdb called clonotypes with MiXCR, one entry per CDR3 protein. The table has some 8,300 distinct CDR3 sequences, roughly 70% seen once. Between the trimmed V and J ends, which lost 4 bases and 8 bases, there was a span of 17 bases. CDR1 ENHRY and CDR2 SYGVKD come from the germline V gene. The CDR3 contains 14 residues. Treatment of the sample: approximately 11-day PBMC culture with coronavirus spike peptide pools or control peptides (ViraFEST assay). Cells received half-medium changes with fresh IL-2 medium on days 3 and 7.

Source material: CD4+ T cells from blood, cultured in vitro. The receptor's source is a human donor who had recovered from COVID-19. This chain connects TRBV10-3 to TRBJ1-1; no clear D gene. In DNA, the CDR3 is TGTGCCATCAGTGTGAGGGAGACGGTGGAGGAAGCTTTCTTT. It codes for CAISVRETVEEAFF.